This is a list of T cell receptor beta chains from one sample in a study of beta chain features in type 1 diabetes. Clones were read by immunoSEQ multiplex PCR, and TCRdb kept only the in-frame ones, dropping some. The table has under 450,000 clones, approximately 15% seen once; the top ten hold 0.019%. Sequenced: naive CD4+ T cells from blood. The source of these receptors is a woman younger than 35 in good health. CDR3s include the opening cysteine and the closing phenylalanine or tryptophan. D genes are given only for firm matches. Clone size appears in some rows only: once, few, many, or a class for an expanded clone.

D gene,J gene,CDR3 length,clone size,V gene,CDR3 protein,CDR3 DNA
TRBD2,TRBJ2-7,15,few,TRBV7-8,CASSSRTSGSYEQYF,TGTGCCAGCAGCTCCCGGACTAGCGGGAGCTACGAGCAGTACTTC
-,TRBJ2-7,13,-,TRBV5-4,CASSEGESYEQYF,TGTGCCAGCAGCGAGGGGGAATCCTACGAGCAGTACTTC
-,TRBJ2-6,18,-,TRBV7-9,CASSFVQGRPSGANVLTF,TGTGCCAGCAGCTTTGTCCAGGGTCGCCCCTCTGGGGCCAACGTCCTGACTTTC
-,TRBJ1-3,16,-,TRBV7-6,CASSLGQFDSGNTIYF,TGTGCCAGCAGCTTAGGACAGTTCGACTCTGGAAACACCATATATTTT
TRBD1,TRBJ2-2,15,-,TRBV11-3,CASSSGTGGTGELFF,TGTGCCAGCAGCTCTGGGACAGGTGGCACCGGGGAGCTGTTTTTT
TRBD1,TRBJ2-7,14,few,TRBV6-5,CASSRGDRVYEQYF,TGTGCCAGCAGCCGCGGGGACAGGGTCTACGAGCAGTACTTC
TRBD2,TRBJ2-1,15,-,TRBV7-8,CASSRLAGNYNEQFF,TGTGCCAGCAGTCGACTAGCGGGCAATTACAATGAGCAGTTCTTC
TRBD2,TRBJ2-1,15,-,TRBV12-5,CASGPRLADYNEQFF,TGTGCTAGTGGTCCCCGACTAGCAGACTACAATGAGCAGTTCTTC
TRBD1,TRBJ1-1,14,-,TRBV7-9,CASSPQSGTGLAFF,TGTGCCAGCAGCCCCCAGAGTGGGACAGGGTTGGCTTTCTTT
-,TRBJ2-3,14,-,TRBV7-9,CASSTHSGPNTQYF,TGTGCCAGCAGCACCCACAGTGGCCCGAATACGCAGTATTTT
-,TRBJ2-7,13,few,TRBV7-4,CASSFWLAYEQYF,TGTGCCAGCAGCTTTTGGTTAGCCTACGAGCAGTACTTC
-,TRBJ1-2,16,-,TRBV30,CAWSPPRIPIPYGYTF,TGTGCCTGGAGTCCTCCGAGGATCCCCATACCCTATGGCTACACCTTC
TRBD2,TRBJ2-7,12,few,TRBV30,CAFSGRGHEQYF,TGTGCCTTTAGCGGGAGGGGCCACGAGCAGTACTTC
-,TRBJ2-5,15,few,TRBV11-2,CASSLTGRGGETQYF,TGTGCCAGCAGCCTCACTGGTCGGGGTGGCGAGACCCAGTACTTC
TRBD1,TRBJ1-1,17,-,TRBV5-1,CASRSGQGTAGGTEAFF,TGCGCCAGCAGATCGGGACAGGGGACAGCTGGAGGGACTGAAGCTTTCTTT
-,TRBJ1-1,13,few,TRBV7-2,CASSLGSNTEAFF,TGTGCCAGCAGCTTAGGGAGTAACACTGAAGCTTTCTTT
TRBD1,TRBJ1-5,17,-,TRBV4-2,CASSQRFQGQGYQPQHF,TGTGCCAGCAGCCAAAGGTTCCAAGGACAGGGGTATCAGCCCCAGCATTTT
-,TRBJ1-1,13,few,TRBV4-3,CASSQDRYTEAFF,TGCGCCAGCAGCCAAGATCGGTACACTGAAGCTTTCTTT
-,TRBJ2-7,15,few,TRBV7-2,CASSWTDTPSYEQYF,TGTGCCAGCAGCTGGACAGACACACCATCCTACGAGCAGTACTTC
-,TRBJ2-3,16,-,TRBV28,CASSSQSRTATDTQYF,TGTGCCAGCAGTTCCCAGTCCCGGACAGCCACAGATACGCAGTATTTT
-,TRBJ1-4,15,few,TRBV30,CAWSVGGVVSGKLFF,TGTGCCTGGAGTGTAGGGGGGGTGGTTAGCGGAAAACTGTTTTTT
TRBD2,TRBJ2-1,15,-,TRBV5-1,CASRLGLAGVNEQFF,TGCGCCAGCAGGTTGGGCCTAGCGGGAGTCAATGAGCAGTTCTTC
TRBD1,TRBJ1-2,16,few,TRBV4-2,CASSQDPPDRGHGYTF,TGTGCCAGCAGCCAAGATCCACCGGACAGGGGGCATGGCTACACCTTC
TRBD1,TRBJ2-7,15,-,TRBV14,CASSRPGTGYSEQYF,TGTGCCAGCAGCCGACCCGGGACAGGGTACTCCGAGCAGTACTTC
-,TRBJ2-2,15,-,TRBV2,CASSWGQGNTGELFF,TGTGCCAGCAGTTGGGGGCAGGGGAACACCGGGGAGCTGTTTTTT
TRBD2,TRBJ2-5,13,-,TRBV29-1,CSVAAGGRETQYF,TGCAGCGTTGCGGCGGGAGGGAGGGAGACCCAGTACTTC
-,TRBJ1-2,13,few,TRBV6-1,CASSEALPDGYTF,TGTGCCAGCAGTGAAGCGCTTCCGGATGGCTACACCTTC
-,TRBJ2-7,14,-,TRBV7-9,CASSLPPGTYEQYF,TGTGCCAGCAGCTTACCTCCGGGAACCTACGAGCAGTACTTC
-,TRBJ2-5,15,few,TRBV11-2,CASSLPRSFQETQYF,TGTGCCAGCAGCTTACCGCGGAGCTTTCAAGAGACCCAGTACTTC
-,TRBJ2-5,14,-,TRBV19,CASSQDRRDETQYF,TGTGCCAGTAGTCAGGACAGGAGGGATGAGACCCAGTACTTC
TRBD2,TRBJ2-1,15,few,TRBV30,CAWSAGLAGRNEQFF,TGTGCCTGGAGTGCGGGACTAGCGGGAAGGAATGAGCAGTTCTTC
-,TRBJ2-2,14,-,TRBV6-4,CASSVESNTGELFF,TGTGCCAGCAGTGTAGAGTCCAACACCGGGGAGCTGTTTTTT
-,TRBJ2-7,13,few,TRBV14,CASSIHGPYEQYF,TGTGCCAGCAGTATCCATGGCCCCTACGAGCAGTACTTC
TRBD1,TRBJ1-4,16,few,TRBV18,CASSPLTGTGREKLFF,TGTGCCAGCTCACCACTGACCGGGACAGGGAGGGAAAAACTGTTTTTT
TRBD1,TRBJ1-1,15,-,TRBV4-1,CASSQMTGGGTEAFF,TGCGCCAGCAGCCAAATGACAGGGGGCGGAACTGAAGCTTTCTTT
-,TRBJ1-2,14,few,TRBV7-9,CASSITGIDYGYTF,TGTGCCAGCAGCATAACAGGGATTGACTATGGCTACACCTTC
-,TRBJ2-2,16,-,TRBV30,CAWSVWRGTNTGELFF,TGTGCCTGGAGTGTCTGGAGAGGGACGAACACCGGGGAGCTGTTTTTT